Listed here are 7 T cell receptor beta chains from one sample, sequenced in a study of blood T cell repertoires in COVID-19. The assay was immunoSEQ multiplex PCR, and TCRdb's table has in-frame clones only and misses some. This table has hundreds of thousands of clones, more than 60% appearing once. The sequenced material came from peripheral blood. The source is a woman in her thirties or forties with active or convalescent COVID-19.

This chain links TRBV5-1 with TRBJ1-1, with a tentative D call TRBD1 (5 bases). This CDR3 is 15 amino acids long. Trimming removed 3 bases from V and 0 bases from J, with 12 bases in between. Germline loops: CDR1 SGHRS, CDR2 YFSETQ. The CDR3 protein is CASSWSGTVNTEAFF. The CDR3 nucleotides are TGCGCCAGCAGCTGGAGCGGGACGGTGAACACTGAAGCTTTCTTT. The whole variable domain, filled in from reference TRBV5-1 and TRBJ1-1, reads KAGVTQTPRYLIKTRGQQVTLSCSPISGHRSVSWYQQTPGQGLQFLFEYFSETQRNKGNFPGRFSGRQFSNSRSEMNVSTLELGDSALYLCASSWSGTVNTEAFFGQGTRLTVV.

The chain employs TRBV6-6 and TRBJ2-5, with D possibly matching TRBD1 (5 bases). This CDR3 has 13 residues. Germline CDR1 and CDR2: MNHNY and SVGAGI (reference sequence). V was shortened by 7 bases and J by 2 bases, with 11 bases between the two germline ends. This CDR3 is CASKKQEQETQYF. The CDR3 DNA follows: TGTGCCAGCAAGAAACAGGAACAAGAGACCCAGTACTTC.

The chain is built from TRBV11-3 and TRBJ2-2; 7 bases match TRBD1. Germline V gives CDR1 SGHNT, CDR2 YENEEA. The junction had 9 bases not matched to a gene; V was cut back by 5 bases and J by 3 bases. The CDR3 contains 16 residues. The CDR3 sequence is CASSDAGGMDTGELFF. As DNA, the CDR3 is TGTGCCAGCAGCGACGCAGGGGGTATGGACACCGGGGAGCTGTTTTTT.

Written as DNA, the CDR3 is TGTGCCAGCAGGGCTAGCGGGGGGGCGGACGAGCAGTACTTC. The encoded protein is CASRASGGADEQYF. The gene calls are TRBV6-6 and TRBJ2-7; 12 bases agree with TRBD2. After removal of 6 bases from V and 5 bases from J, the junction contained 5 bases not matched to a gene. Germline lookup yields CDR1 MNHNY and CDR2 SVGAGI (reference sequence). This CDR3 contains 14 residues.

In its sample, this clone was seen a few times. V gene TRBV4-2 combines with J gene TRBJ2-3, with TRBD1 as a possible D gene (5 bases). V lost 0 bases and J 1 base, leaving 17 bases between the germline ends. This CDR3 comprises 18 residues. In germline, CDR1 is LGHNA, CDR2 YNFKEQ. CDR3 coding DNA: TGTGCCAGCAGCCAAGACCCCCCAGGGCCTTCGCGCACAGATACGCAGTATTTT. Residues: CASSQDPPGPSRTDTQYF.

The J gene is TRBJ1-3, the V gene TRBV6-1; D is undetermined. Germline-derived CDR1 and CDR2 are MNHNS and SASEGT. V dropped 5 bases and J dropped 0 bases, with 8 bases sitting between them. The CDR3 is 14 amino acids. The DNA for the CDR3 is TGTGCCAGCAGTTATGGGAGCTCTGGAAACACCATATATTTT. Encoded protein: CASSYGSSGNTIYF.

The CDR3 loop reads CASTKRGSNTGELFF. CDR3 nucleotides: TGTGCCAGCACCAAAAGAGGTTCGAACACCGGGGAGCTGTTTTTT. This chain uses TRBV7-9 with TRBJ2-2; no firm D call. Germline loops: CDR1 SEHNR, CDR2 FQNEAQ (reference sequence). The CDR3 loop spans 15 amino acids. Trimming stripped 7 bases from V and 0 bases from J, with 12 bases between. The entire variable domain, with the rest obtained from reference TRBV7-9 and TRBJ2-2, is as follows: DTGVSQNPRHKITKRGQNVTFRCDPISEHNRLYWYRQTLGQGPEFLTYFQNEAQLEKSRLLSDRFSAERPKGSFSTLEIQRTEQGDSAMYLCASTKRGSNTGELFFGEGSRLTVL.